The sequence of this T cell receptor (delta chain) was determined in a study of Vδ1+ human thymocytes. Whole-study results and caveats: Many TRG clonotypes were shared between donors; TRD repertoires were essentially private. Thymic TRG and TRD repertoires appeared highly polyclonal, with Gaussian CDR3 length distributions.

Sequences come from RNA converted to cDNA by reverse transcription. Pooled V-gene forward primers with one constant-region reverse primer generated the CDR3 amplicons by multiplex PCR. TCRdb redid the clone calls on the multiplex PCR reads with CATT. Of around 56,000 delta-chain clones listed, around 15% are singletons. The sorted cells were CD3+ Vdelta1+ Vdelta2- thymocytes from alphabeta-depleted thymus. This clone was detected a few times. Its cognate antigen is unknown. This CDR3 contains 21 residues. The V and J ends lost 1 base and 0 bases, in that order; junction bases with no gene match: 15. The germline V gene encodes CDR1 TSWWSYY and CDR2 QGS.

This clonotype was sampled from a girl less than two years old who had congenital heart surgery. The chain uses TRDV1 and TRDJ1; 12 nucleotides match TRDD3. The sample consisted of Vdelta1+ gamma-delta thymocytes from the thymus. Subset denoted: FACS-sorted CD3+ TCRalphabeta- TCRVdelta1+ TCRVdelta2- thymocytes. The CDR3 spells CALGERGPTGGYSGYTDKLIF. CDR3 sequence (DNA): TGTGCTCTTGGGGAACGTGGTCCTACTGGGGGATACTCGGGCTACACCGATAAACTCATCTTT.